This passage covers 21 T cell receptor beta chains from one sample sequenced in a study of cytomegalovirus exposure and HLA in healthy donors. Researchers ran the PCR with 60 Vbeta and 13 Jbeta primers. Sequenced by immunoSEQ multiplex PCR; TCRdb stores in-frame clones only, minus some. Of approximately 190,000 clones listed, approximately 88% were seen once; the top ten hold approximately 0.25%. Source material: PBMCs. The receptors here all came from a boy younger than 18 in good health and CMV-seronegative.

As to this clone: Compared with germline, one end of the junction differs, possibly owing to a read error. For the CDR3, the DNA is TGTTCCAGCAGCGCAGGGGGCACTGAAGCTTTCTTT. It codes for CSSSAGGTEAFF. V gene TRBV7-9 combines with J gene TRBJ1-1; the match to TRBD1 covers 7 bases. CDR3 length equals 12 residues. The germline CDR1 and CDR2 sequences are SEHNR and FQNEAQ (reference sequence). The variable domain in full, completed from reference TRBV7-9 and TRBJ1-1, reads DTGVSQNPRHKITKRGQNVTFRCDPISEHNRLYWYRQTLGQGPEFLTYFQNEAQLEKSRLLSDRFSAERPKGSFSTLEIQRTEQGDSAMYLCSSSAGGTEAFFGQGTRLTVV.

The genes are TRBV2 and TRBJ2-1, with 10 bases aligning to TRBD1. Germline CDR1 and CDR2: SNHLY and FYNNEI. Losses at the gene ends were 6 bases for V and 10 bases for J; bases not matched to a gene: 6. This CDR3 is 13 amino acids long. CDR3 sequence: CASRPWTGGEQFF. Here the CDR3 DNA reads TGTGCCAGCAGACCTTGGACAGGGGGAGAGCAGTTCTTC. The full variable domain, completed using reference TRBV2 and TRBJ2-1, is EPEVTQTPSHQVTQMGQEVILRCVPISNHLYFYWYRQILGQKVEFLVSFYNNEISEKSEIFDDQFSVERPDGSNFTLKIRSTKLEDSAMYFCASRPWTGGEQFFGPGTRLTVL.

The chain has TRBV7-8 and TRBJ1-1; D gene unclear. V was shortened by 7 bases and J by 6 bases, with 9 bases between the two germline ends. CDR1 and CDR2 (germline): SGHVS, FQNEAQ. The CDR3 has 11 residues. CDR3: CASTGNAEAFF. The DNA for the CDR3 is TGTGCCAGCACAGGAAACGCTGAAGCTTTCTTT.

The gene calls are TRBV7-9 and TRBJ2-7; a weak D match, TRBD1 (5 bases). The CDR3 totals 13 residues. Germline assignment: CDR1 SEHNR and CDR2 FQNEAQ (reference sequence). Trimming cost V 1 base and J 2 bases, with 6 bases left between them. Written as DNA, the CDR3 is TGTGCCAGCAGCTTAGAGACAGCCTACGAGCAGTACTTC. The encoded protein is CASSLETAYEQYF.

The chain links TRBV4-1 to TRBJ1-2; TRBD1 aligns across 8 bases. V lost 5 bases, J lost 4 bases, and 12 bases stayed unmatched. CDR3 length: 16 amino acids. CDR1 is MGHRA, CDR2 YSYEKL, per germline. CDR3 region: CASSGVPGGAGYGYTF. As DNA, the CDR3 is TGCGCCAGCAGCGGCGTCCCAGGGGGCGCGGGCTATGGCTACACCTTC.

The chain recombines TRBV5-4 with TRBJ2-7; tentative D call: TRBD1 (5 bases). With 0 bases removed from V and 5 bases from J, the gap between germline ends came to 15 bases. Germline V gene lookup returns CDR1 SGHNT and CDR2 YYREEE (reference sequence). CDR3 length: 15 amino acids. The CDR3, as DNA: TGTGCCAGCAGCTTGGAGCAGGGTTGGAGAGACGAGCAGTACTTC. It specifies CASSLEQGWRDEQYF.

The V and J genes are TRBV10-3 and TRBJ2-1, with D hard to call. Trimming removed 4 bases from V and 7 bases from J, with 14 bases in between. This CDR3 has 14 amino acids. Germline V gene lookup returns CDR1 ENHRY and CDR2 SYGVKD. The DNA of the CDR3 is TGTGCCATCAGTGCCTCAACCGACAAGAATGAGCAGTTCTTC. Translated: CAISASTDKNEQFF.

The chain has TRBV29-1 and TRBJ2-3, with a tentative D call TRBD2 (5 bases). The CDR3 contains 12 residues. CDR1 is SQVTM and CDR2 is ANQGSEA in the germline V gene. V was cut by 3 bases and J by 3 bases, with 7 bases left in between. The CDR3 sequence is CSVERVTDTQYF. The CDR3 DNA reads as TGCAGCGTTGAGCGGGTTACAGATACGCAGTATTTT.

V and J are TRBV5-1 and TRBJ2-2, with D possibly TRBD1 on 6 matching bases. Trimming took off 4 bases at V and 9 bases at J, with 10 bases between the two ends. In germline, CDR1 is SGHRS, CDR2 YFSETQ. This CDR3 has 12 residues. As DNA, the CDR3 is TGCGCCAGCAGCGTCCGGGACAGGGAGCTGTTTTTT. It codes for CASSVRDRELFF.

Here the CDR3 DNA reads TGTGCCAGCAGCTCAACGACGGAGAGCTCTGGAAACACCATATATTTT. This sequence encodes CASSSTTESSGNTIYF. The genes are TRBV5-4 and TRBJ1-3; D not resolved. Germline V gene lookup returns CDR1 SGHNT and CDR2 YYREEE (reference sequence). The length of the CDR3 is 16 residues. Trimming stripped 3 bases from V and 0 bases from J, with 13 bases between.

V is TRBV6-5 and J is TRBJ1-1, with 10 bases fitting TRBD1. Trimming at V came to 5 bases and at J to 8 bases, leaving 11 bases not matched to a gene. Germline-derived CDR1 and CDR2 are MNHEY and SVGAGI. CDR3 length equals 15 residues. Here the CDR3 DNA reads TGTGCCAGCAGTCCAATGGACGGACAGGGGGGGGAAGCTTTCTTT. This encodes CASSPMDGQGGEAFF.

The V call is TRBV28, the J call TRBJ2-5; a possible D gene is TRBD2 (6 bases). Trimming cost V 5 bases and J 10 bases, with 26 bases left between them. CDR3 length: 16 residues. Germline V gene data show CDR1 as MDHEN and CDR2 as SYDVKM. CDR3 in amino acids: CASSGRDSSSRLIQYF. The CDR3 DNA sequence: TGTGCCAGCAGTGGCCGGGACTCCTCCTCGAGGTTGATCCAGTACTTC.

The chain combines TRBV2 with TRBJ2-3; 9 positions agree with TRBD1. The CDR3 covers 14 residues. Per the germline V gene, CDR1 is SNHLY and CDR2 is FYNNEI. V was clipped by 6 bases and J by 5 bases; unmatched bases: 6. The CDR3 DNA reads TGTGCCAGCAGGACGGACAGGGGCGGAGATACGCAGTATTTT. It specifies CASRTDRGGDTQYF.

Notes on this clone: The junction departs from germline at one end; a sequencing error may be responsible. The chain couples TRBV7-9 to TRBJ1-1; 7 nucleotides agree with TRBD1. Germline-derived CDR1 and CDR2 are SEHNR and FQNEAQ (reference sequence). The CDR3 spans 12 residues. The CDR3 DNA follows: TGTTCCAGCAGCTCCGGGGACAGTGAAGCTTTCTTT. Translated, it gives CSSSSGDSEAFF.

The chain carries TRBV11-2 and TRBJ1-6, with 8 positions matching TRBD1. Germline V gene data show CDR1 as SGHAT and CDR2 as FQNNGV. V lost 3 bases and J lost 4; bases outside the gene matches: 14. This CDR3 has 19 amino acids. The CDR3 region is CASSFTLGAGGDYNSPLHF. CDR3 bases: TGTGCCAGCAGCTTCACACTCGGGGCAGGGGGCGATTATAATTCACCCCTCCACTTT. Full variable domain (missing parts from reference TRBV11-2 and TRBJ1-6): EAGVAQSPRYKIIEKRQSVAFWCNPISGHATLYWYQQILGQGPKLLIQFQNNGVVDDSQLPKDRFSAERLKGVDSTLKIQPAKLEDSAVYLCASSFTLGAGGDYNSPLHFGNGTRLTVT.

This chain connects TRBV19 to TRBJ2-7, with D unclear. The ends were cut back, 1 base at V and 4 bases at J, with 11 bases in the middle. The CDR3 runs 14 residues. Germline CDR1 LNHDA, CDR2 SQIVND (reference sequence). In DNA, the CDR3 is TGTGCCAGTAGTATAGGCAGAATGAAGTACGAGCAGTACTTC. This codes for CASSIGRMKYEQYF.

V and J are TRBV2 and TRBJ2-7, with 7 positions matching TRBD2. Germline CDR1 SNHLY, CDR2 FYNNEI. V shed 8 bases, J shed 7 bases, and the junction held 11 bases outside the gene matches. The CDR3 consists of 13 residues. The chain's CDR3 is CASGLAAQWEQYF. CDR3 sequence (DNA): TGTGCCAGCGGGCTAGCGGCTCAGTGGGAGCAGTACTTC.

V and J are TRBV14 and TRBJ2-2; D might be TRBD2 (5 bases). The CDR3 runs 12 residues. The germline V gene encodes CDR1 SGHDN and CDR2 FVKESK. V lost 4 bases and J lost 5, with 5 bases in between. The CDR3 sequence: CASSRGTGELFF. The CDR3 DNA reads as TGTGCCAGCAGCCGCGGGACCGGGGAGCTGTTTTTT.

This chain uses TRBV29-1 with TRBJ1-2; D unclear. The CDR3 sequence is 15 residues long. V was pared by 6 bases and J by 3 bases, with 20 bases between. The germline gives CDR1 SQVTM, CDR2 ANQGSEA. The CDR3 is CSVLGFREWDYGYTF. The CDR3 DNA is TGCAGCGTCCTAGGCTTTCGGGAGTGGGACTATGGCTACACCTTC.

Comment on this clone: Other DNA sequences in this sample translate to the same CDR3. CDR3 amino acids: CAWMGQGQGGETQYF. CDR3 bases: TGTGCCTGGATGGGGCAGGGCCAAGGTGGGGAGACCCAGTACTTC. The chain joins TRBV30 to TRBJ2-5; D perhaps matches TRBD1 (5 bases). Trimming pared 4 bases from V and 5 bases from J, leaving 20 bases between. Germline V CDR1 and CDR2: GTSNPN, SVGIG (reference sequence). This CDR3 contains 15 residues.

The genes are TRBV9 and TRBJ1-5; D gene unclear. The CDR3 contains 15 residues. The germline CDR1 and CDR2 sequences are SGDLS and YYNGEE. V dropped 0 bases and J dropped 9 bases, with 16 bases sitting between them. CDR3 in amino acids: CASSVDGRGIGPQHF. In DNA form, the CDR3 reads TGTGCCAGCAGCGTAGACGGTCGGGGAATAGGGCCCCAGCATTTT.